This T cell receptor beta chain was identified in a study of T cell responses to AZD1222 COVID-19 vaccine. Findings of the study overall: After the peak T cell response, and only then, were repertoires sampled. Within unmutated variant regions lay the reported targets of nearly half of spike-specific TCRs. Seropositive status at baseline applied to only a handful of AZD1222 recipients.

CDR3 size: 13 residues. In germline, CDR1 is LNHDA, CDR2 SQIVND (reference sequence). Between the trimmed V and J ends, which lost 5 bases and 0 bases, there was a span of 8 bases. Comment on this clone: Its antigen is currently unknown.

Generated by immunoSEQ multiplex PCR, the TCRdb table keeps only in-frame clones and is missing some. The table lists 45,000 to 70,000 clones, around 89% of them singletons. V is TRBV19 and J is TRBJ2-7; D is unclear. Specimen: peripheral blood, collected 28 days after the second AZD1222 dose. The TCR originated in an adult who received the AZD1222 COVID-19 vaccine. The chain's CDR3 is CASSRTSSYEQYF. In DNA form, the CDR3 reads TGTGCCAGTAGTCGGACCTCCTCCTACGAGCAGTACTTC.